The 18 T cell receptor beta chains reported below all come from one sample, sequenced in a study of blood T cell repertoires in COVID-19. Profiling relied on immunoSEQ multiplex PCR, and the TCRdb table lists in-frame clones only, not all of them. The sample has roughly 160,000 clones, approximately 91% seen once. Sequencing used peripheral blood. The receptors here all came from a man aged 18 to 30 with acute or convalescent COVID-19.

The chain recombines TRBV4-1 with TRBJ2-7; TRBD2 is a possible D gene (6 bases). The CDR3 has 13 amino acids. V lost 4 bases to trimming and J lost 3 bases, with 10 bases between them. Looked up from germline, CDR1 is MGHRA and CDR2 is YSYEKL. The chain's CDR3 is CASSPKGGYEQYF. The CDR3 bases are TGCGCCAGCAGCCCCAAGGGAGGCTACGAGCAGTACTTC.

This clone has just one count. V is TRBV21-1 and J is TRBJ2-7; no check of the table's D call, TRBD1, against the DNA was made. TRBV21-1 is listed as a pseudogene. CDR3 length: 14 amino acids. The CDR3 loop reads CASSYRTTNHEQYF. The CDR3, as DNA: TGTGCCAGCAGCTACAGGACAACGAACCACGAGCAGTACTTC.

The V call is TRBV18, the J call TRBJ1-1; a weak D match, TRBD1 (6 bases). The CDR3 has 13 residues. Germline values: CDR1 KGHSH, CDR2 LQKENI. The V and J ends lost 7 bases and 2 bases respectively, with 11 bases between them. The CDR3 protein is CASYREPNTEAFF. The CDR3 DNA follows: TGTGCCAGCTACAGGGAGCCAAACACTGAAGCTTTCTTT.

J is TRBJ1-2 and V is TRBV29-1; D is undetermined. This CDR3 contains 11 residues. CDR1 and CDR2 (germline): SQVTM, ANQGSEA. V lost 4 bases and J lost 7, with 10 bases in between. This chain's CDR3 is CSVGGVRGYTF. The CDR3 DNA follows: TGCAGCGTTGGGGGAGTCCGTGGCTACACCTTC.

The chain joins TRBV19 to TRBJ1-1; 8 nucleotides line up with TRBD1. The V gene end was trimmed by 5 bases and the J gene end by 7 bases; junction bases not matched to a gene: 6. CDR3 length: 13 amino acids. CDR1 is LNHDA and CDR2 is SQIVND in the germline V gene (reference sequence). CDR3 nucleotides: TGTGCCAGTAGTGCAAGCGGACAGGGTGAAGCTTTCTTT. Residues: CASSASGQGEAFF. Full variable domain (rest looked up from reference TRBV19 and TRBJ1-1): DGGITQSPKYLFRKEGQNVTLSCEQNLNHDAMYWYRQDPGQGLRLIYYSQIVNDFQKGDIAEGYSVSREKKESFPLTVTSAQKNPTAFYLCASSASGQGEAFFGQGTRLTVV.

This rearrangement joins TRBV5-1 to TRBJ2-5, with a possible D match to TRBD2 (6 bases). The ends were cut back, 4 bases at V and 1 base at J, with 8 bases in the middle. The length of the CDR3 is 13 residues. CDR1 SGHRS and CDR2 YFSETQ come from the germline V gene. This CDR3 is CASSPGSQETQYF. The CDR3 DNA reads TGCGCCAGCAGCCCCGGGAGCCAAGAGACCCAGTACTTC.

Concerning this clone itself: The junction departs from the called germline gene at one end, perhaps through a read error. The chain links TRBV6-5 to TRBJ2-5; D gene unclear. The CDR3 contains 13 residues. Germline values: CDR1 MNHEY, CDR2 SVGAGI. This CDR3 is CASSNSVRETQYF. For the CDR3, the DNA is TGTGCCAGCAGTAACTCGGTGAGGGAGACCCAGTACTTC.

This clone was found once. The chain carries TRBV19 and TRBJ1-2; 7 bases are shared with TRBD1. V shed 5 bases, J shed 12 bases, and the junction held 6 bases outside the gene matches. Germline CDR1 and CDR2: LNHDA and SQIVND (reference sequence). The CDR3 sequence is 11 residues long. CDR3 sequence: CASSETGYHTF. Here the CDR3 DNA reads TGTGCCAGTAGTGAGACAGGGTATCACACCTTC.

This chain uses TRBV5-1 with TRBJ1-2; possible D gene TRBD1, 6 bases. Germline V gene data show CDR1 as SGHRS and CDR2 as YFSETQ. The CDR3 length is 16 residues. Trimming stripped 4 bases from V and 6 bases from J, with 22 bases between. CDR3 sequence reads: CASSLTDTGGGDGYTF. CDR3 coding DNA: TGCGCCAGCAGCCTTACTGACACGGGGGGCGGCGATGGCTACACCTTC.

The chain combines TRBV9 with TRBJ2-3; 10 bases map to TRBD1. J was trimmed by 1 base and V by 3 bases; bases with no gene match: 5. The CDR3 is 16 amino acids. Germline-derived CDR1 and CDR2 are SGDLS and YYNGEE. The DNA of the CDR3 is TGTGCCAGCAGCGGTTCCGGGACAGGGGGCACAGATACGCAGTATTTT. Its translation is CASSGSGTGGTDTQYF.

The chain recombines TRBV6-4 with TRBJ1-5; 8 positions match TRBD1. The CDR3 contains 16 residues. J gave up 2 bases and V 4 bases, and 7 bases lay outside the gene matches. Germline V CDR1 and CDR2: MRHNA, SNTAGT. In DNA, the CDR3 is TGTGCCAGCAGTGTAGTCAGGGGGCGCTGCAATCAGCCCCAGCATTTT. It yields the protein CASSVVRGRCNQPQHF.

The chain carries TRBV12-3 or TRBV12-4 and TRBJ1-2; D unresolved. This CDR3 comprises 12 residues. V dropped 7 bases and J dropped 2 bases, with 8 bases sitting between them. For the CDR3, the DNA is TGTGCCAGCAACCGGGAAAACTATGGCTACACCTTC. Translating it yields CASNRENYGYTF.

The CDR3 bases are TGTGCCAGCAGCCAAGCAGGGGGCGTATCCAAAAACATTCAGTACTTC. Protein: CASSQAGGVSKNIQYF. The chain joins TRBV3-1 (or the pseudogene TRBV3-2) to TRBJ2-4; 8 bases match TRBD1. Germline V CDR1 and CDR2: LGHDT, YNNKEL (reference sequence). This CDR3 contains 16 residues. After removal of 1 base from V and 2 bases from J, the junction contained 4 bases not matched to a gene.

The chain couples TRBV7-9 to TRBJ1-2; TRBD1 matches at 10 bases. The germline V gene has CDR1 SEHNR and CDR2 FQNEAQ (reference sequence). Trimming at V came to 5 bases and at J to 8 bases, leaving 8 bases not matched to a gene. The CDR3 runs 14 residues. In nucleotides, the CDR3 is TGTGCCAGCAGCCCCGGACAGGGGGTAGGGGGCTACACCTTC. This codes for CASSPGQGVGGYTF.

The chain joins TRBV11-3 to TRBJ2-7, with 8 bases that match TRBD2. Trimming took 0 bases from V and 2 from J; bases not matched to a gene: 6. CDR1 is SGHNT, CDR2 YENEEA, per germline. The CDR3 is made up of 16 amino acids. Here the CDR3 reads CASSLDGTSPPYEQYF. The CDR3 DNA sequence: TGTGCCAGCAGCTTAGATGGGACTAGTCCTCCCTACGAGCAGTACTTC.

This clone was recorded only once. This chain connects TRBV7-2 to TRBJ1-2; D is unclear. The CDR3 extends over 15 amino acids. Trimming pared 5 bases from V and 4 bases from J, leaving 17 bases between. Germline V CDR1 and CDR2: SGHTA, FQGNSA. CDR3 nucleotide sequence: TGTGCCAGCAGCCCGCATGGTACAGAATTCTATGGCTACACCTTC. It codes for CASSPHGTEFYGYTF. The full variable domain, its missing parts supplied by reference TRBV7-2 and TRBJ1-2, is GAGVSQSPSNKVTEKGKDVELRCDPISGHTALYWYRQSLGQGLEFLIYFQGNSAPDKSGLPSDRFSAERTGGSVSTLTIQRTQQEDSAVYLCASSPHGTEFYGYTFGSGTRLTVV.

The chain has TRBV6-4 and TRBJ2-1, with a possible D match to TRBD1 (7 bases). With 3 bases removed from V and 4 bases from J, the gap between germline ends came to 13 bases. CDR3 length: 15 amino acids. Germline V gives CDR1 MRHNA, CDR2 SNTAGT. The CDR3 is CASSEEGQPYNEQFF. The CDR3 region has the DNA TGTGCCAGCAGTGAGGAGGGACAGCCGTACAATGAGCAGTTCTTC.

This clone was observed once. The genes are TRBV20-1 and TRBJ1-5; weak D call: TRBD1 (5 bases). CDR1 and CDR2 (germline): DFQATT, SNEGSKA (reference sequence). The CDR3 is 17 amino acids. Trimming cost V 3 bases and J 2 bases, with 20 bases left between them. In DNA form, the CDR3 reads TGCAGTGCTAGTACCCTATCGGGGGGTTTAGGCAATCAGCCCCAGCATTTT. This sequence encodes CSASTLSGGLGNQPQHF.